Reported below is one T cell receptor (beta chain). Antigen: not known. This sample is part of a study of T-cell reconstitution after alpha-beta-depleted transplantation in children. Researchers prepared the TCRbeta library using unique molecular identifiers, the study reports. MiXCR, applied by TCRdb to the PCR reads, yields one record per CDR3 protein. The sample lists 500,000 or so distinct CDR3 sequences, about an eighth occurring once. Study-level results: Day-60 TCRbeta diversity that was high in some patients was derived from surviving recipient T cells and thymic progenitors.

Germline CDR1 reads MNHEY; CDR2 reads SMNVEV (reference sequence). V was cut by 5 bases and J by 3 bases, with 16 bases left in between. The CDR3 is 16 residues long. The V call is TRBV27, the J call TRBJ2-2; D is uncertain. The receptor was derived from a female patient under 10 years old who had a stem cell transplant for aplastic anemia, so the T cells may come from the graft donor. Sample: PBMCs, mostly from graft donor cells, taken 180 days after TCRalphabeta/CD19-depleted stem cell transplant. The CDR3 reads CASSLPVGLDTGELFF. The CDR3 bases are TGTGCCAGCAGTCTCCCTGTCGGGTTGGACACCGGGGAGCTGTTTTTT.